Following are 19 T cell receptor beta chains from one sample sequenced in a study of blood T cell repertoires in COVID-19. The method was immunoSEQ multiplex PCR; TCRdb's version includes in-frame clones alone and lacks a portion of them. The data hold roughly 220,000 clones, with 86% observed a single time. Sequencing was carried out using peripheral blood. The receptors shown here come from a man aged 25-45 years who had recovered from COVID-19.

V gene TRBV7-2 combines with J gene TRBJ1-5; D is possibly TRBD1 (5 bases). The CDR3 contains 15 residues. The germline gives CDR1 SGHTA, CDR2 FQGNSA. V shed 1 base and J shed 4 bases, with 11 bases lying between them. Here the CDR3 reads CASSLVGQGNQPQHF. CDR3 coding DNA: TGTGCCAGCAGCTTAGTAGGGCAGGGTAATCAGCCCCAGCATTTT.

The rearrangement uses TRBV25-1 and TRBJ1-2; D is uncertain. There are 14 residues in the CDR3. The germline CDR1 and CDR2 sequences are MGHDK and SYGVNS. Trimming removed 2 bases from V and 6 bases from J, with 13 bases in between. The CDR3 sequence is CASSELLRVDGYTF. The DNA for the CDR3 is TGTGCCAGCAGTGAACTCTTGAGGGTTGATGGCTACACCTTC.

This clone was picked up one time. The gene calls are TRBV3-1 (or the pseudogene TRBV3-2) and TRBJ2-3, with 12 bases fitting TRBD2. The V and J ends lost 2 bases and 5 bases, in that order; junction bases with no gene match: 11. Germline CDR1 reads LGHDT; CDR2 reads YNNKEL (reference sequence). CDR3 length: 18 amino acids. In nucleotides, the CDR3 is TGTGCCAGCAGCCAAAAGAGGCTAGCGGGGGGGCATGGAGATACGCAGTATTTT. Translated: CASSQKRLAGGHGDTQYF.

This clone was seen more than once but under ten times. The chain has TRBV5-1 and TRBJ1-6; D may be TRBD1 (6 bases). Germline lookup yields CDR1 SGHRS and CDR2 YFSETQ. V was pared by 4 bases and J by 10 bases, with 15 bases between. This CDR3 spans 14 amino acids. This CDR3 reads CASSLLQGSSPLHF. CDR3 coding DNA: TGCGCCAGCAGCCTCTTACAGGGAAGCTCACCCCTCCACTTT.

The genes are TRBV20-1 and TRBJ1-1; D is perhaps TRBD1 (5 bases). Germline CDR1 and CDR2: DFQATT and SNEGSKA (reference sequence). The length of the CDR3 is 11 residues. Trimming removed 6 bases from V and 5 bases from J, with 10 bases in between. CDR3 sequence: CSAGRGTEAFF. CDR3 nucleotides: TGCAGTGCCGGGCGGGGGACTGAAGCTTTCTTT.

In DNA form, the CDR3 reads TGTGCCAGTAGTATTGATCGGGTAAAGGGCTACACCTTC. This translates into CASSIDRVKGYTF. This sequence joins TRBV19 and TRBJ1-2; D gene uncertain. Germline CDR1 reads LNHDA; CDR2 reads SQIVND (reference sequence). V was trimmed by 3 bases and J by 8 bases, leaving 13 bases between them. CDR3 length equals 13 residues.

The genes are TRBV27 and TRBJ1-1; D gene uncertain. With 0 bases removed from V and 0 bases from J, the gap between germline ends came to 11 bases. Germline CDR1 and CDR2: MNHEY and SMNVEV (reference sequence). The CDR3 is 16 residues long. The CDR3 spells CASSLSGGYMNTEAFF. CDR3 nucleotide sequence: TGTGCCAGCAGTTTATCAGGCGGATATATGAACACTGAAGCTTTCTTT.

The genes are TRBV4-2 and TRBJ1-2; 7 bases match TRBD1. Losses at the gene ends were 6 bases for V and 4 bases for J; bases not matched to a gene: 14. The CDR3 spans 16 residues. Germline assignment: CDR1 LGHNA and CDR2 YNFKEQ. The CDR3 nucleotides are TGTGCCAGCAGTGGACAGGTCGACTTGGGGGCCTATGGCTACACCTTC. Amino acids: CASSGQVDLGAYGYTF.

Worth noting for this clone: Distinct nucleotide sequences in the sample also encode this CDR3. The chain carries TRBV27 and TRBJ1-5; D not certain. The CDR3 is 12 residues long. CDR1 MNHEY and CDR2 SMNVEV come from the germline V gene (reference sequence). Trimming shortened V by 6 bases and J by 6 bases, and 9 bases separated the two germline ends. The CDR3 DNA is TGTGCCAGCAGCCCCACTGGTCAGCCCCAGCATTTT. It is translated as CASSPTGQPQHF.

The rearrangement uses TRBV5-4 and TRBJ2-1; 9 positions agree with TRBD2. The germline CDR1 and CDR2 sequences are SGHNT and YYREEE (reference sequence). Trimming at V came to 3 bases and at J to 10 bases, leaving 5 bases not matched to a gene. The CDR3 has 13 residues. For the CDR3, the DNA is TGTGCCAGCAGCTGGCGGGGGGGAGGCGAGCAGTTCTTC. It codes for CASSWRGGGEQFF.

This chain joins TRBV19 and TRBJ2-1; the D gene is possibly TRBD1 (5 bases). In germline, CDR1 is LNHDA, CDR2 SQIVND (reference sequence). This CDR3 contains 15 residues. V lost 8 bases and J 9 bases, leaving 23 bases between the germline ends. In nucleotides, the CDR3 is TGTGCCAGTGGGGATTGGGGCCTCCCCCGAAGTGAGCAGTTCTTC. It codes for CASGDWGLPRSEQFF.

The chain is built from TRBV29-1 and TRBJ2-5, with TRBD1 matching 12 bases. V dropped 4 bases and J dropped 7; count of bases not matched to a gene: 7. Germline CDR1 reads SQVTM; CDR2 reads ANQGSEA. The CDR3 has 14 amino acids. CDR3 in DNA: TGCAGCGTTGTGGGACAGGGGGCGTTCGGGACCCAGTACTTC. It specifies CSVVGQGAFGTQYF.

The chain is built from TRBV4-3 and TRBJ1-5; D is unresolved. Germline CDR1 reads LGHNA; CDR2 reads YSLEER. The CDR3 runs to 14 residues. V lost 0 bases to trimming and J lost 4 bases, with 7 bases between them. In nucleotides, the CDR3 is TGCGCCAGCAGCCAAGATCACAGAAATCAGCCCCAGCATTTT. This translates into CASSQDHRNQPQHF.

The V call is TRBV27, the J call TRBJ2-7; 7 nucleotides align to TRBD2. CDR1 and CDR2 (germline): MNHEY, SMNVEV (reference sequence). Trimming removed 5 bases from V and 4 bases from J; junction bases left unmatched: 11. The CDR3 spans 15 residues. The CDR3 reads CASSPRSSSGYEQYF. As DNA, the CDR3 is TGTGCCAGCAGTCCTCGTTCCTCTAGCGGTTACGAGCAGTACTTC.

The J gene is TRBJ2-7, the V gene TRBV5-6; 8 bases are a match to TRBD1. The junction had 5 bases not matched to a gene; V was cut back by 4 bases and J by 2 bases. There are 14 residues in the CDR3. Germline values: CDR1 SGHDT, CDR2 YYEEEE. CDR3 sequence: CASSTGGVTYEQYF. The CDR3 bases are TGTGCCAGCAGCACAGGGGGTGTCACCTACGAGCAGTACTTC.

The table lists this clone with a few counts. The CDR3 sequence is CASSPSTGGDGGYTF. The CDR3 DNA sequence: TGTGCCAGCTCACCTTCGACAGGCGGTGATGGTGGCTACACCTTC. This chain joins TRBV18 and TRBJ1-2; possible D gene TRBD1, 6 bases. The CDR3 spans 15 residues. V lost 3 bases and J 7 bases, leaving 18 bases between the germline ends. Germline V gene sequence: CDR1 KGHSH, CDR2 LQKENI.

The V and J genes are TRBV9 and TRBJ1-5; the match to TRBD1 covers 7 bases. This CDR3 is built from 14 residues. J gave up 6 bases and V 4 bases, and 7 bases lay outside the gene matches. The germline CDR1 and CDR2 sequences are SGDLS and YYNGEE. CDR3 nucleotide sequence: TGTGCCAGCAGCCCCGGAGGGGGCAGTCAGCCCCAGCATTTT. Translating gives CASSPGGGSQPQHF.

The genes are TRBV18 and TRBJ2-3; the match to TRBD2 covers 7 bases. V lost 6 bases to trimming and J lost 2 bases; unmatched junction nucleotides: 8. CDR1 is KGHSH and CDR2 is LQKENI in the germline V gene. The CDR3 is 15 residues long. CDR3 region: CASSLGTTLTDTQYF. DNA for the CDR3: TGTGCCAGCTCCCTCGGGACTACCCTCACAGATACGCAGTATTTT.

V gene TRBV7-2 combines with J gene TRBJ1-6, with 7 bases identical to TRBD1. The CDR3 consists of 15 residues. Trimming cost V 5 bases and J 1 base; bases outside gene matches: 2. Germline assignment: CDR1 SGHTA and CDR2 FQGNSA. The CDR3, as DNA: TGTGCCAGCAGCCCAGGGGGTTCCTATAATTCACCCCTCCACTTT. Protein: CASSPGGSYNSPLHF.